A single sample gave rise to the 32 T cell receptor beta chains below, sequenced in a study of blood T cell repertoires in COVID-19. The data were produced by immunoSEQ multiplex PCR, yet TCRdb's version contains in-frame clones alone and is incomplete. The sample holds 150,000 to 200,000 clones; roughly 87% are singletons and the top ten take under 10%. Specimen: peripheral blood. Every receptor here comes from a woman aged 70-85 years with COVID-19, enrolled during active disease.

The J gene is TRBJ2-7, the V gene TRBV7-9; D might be TRBD2 (6 bases). V was trimmed by 0 bases and J by 6 bases, leaving 15 bases between them. The CDR3 is 15 residues long. The germline gives CDR1 SEHNR, CDR2 FQNEAQ (reference sequence). This chain's CDR3 is CASSLAGGSSREQYF. For the CDR3, the DNA is TGTGCCAGCAGCTTAGCGGGGGGAAGTTCTCGCGAGCAGTACTTC.

V gene TRBV28 combines with J gene TRBJ1-2, with D unresolved. V was cut by 2 bases and J by 0 bases, with 7 bases left in between. The CDR3 totals 14 residues. Germline lookup yields CDR1 MDHEN and CDR2 SYDVKM. The CDR3 DNA sequence: TGTGCCAGCAGTTTAACAGTGACTAACTATGGCTACACCTTC. Its translation: CASSLTVTNYGYTF.

This sequence joins TRBV4-3 and TRBJ1-2, with 10 positions matching TRBD1. Germline loops: CDR1 LGHNA, CDR2 YSLEER. V was pared by 1 base and J by 3 bases, with 11 bases of the junction left unmatched. The CDR3 extends over 18 amino acids. The CDR3 nucleotides read TGCGCCAGCAGCCAAGTGGCGGCCGGGACAGGGGCGTACTATGGCTACACCTTC. Amino acids: CASSQVAAGTGAYYGYTF.

The rearrangement uses TRBV27 and TRBJ2-5, with 9 bases aligning to TRBD2. The CDR3 has 16 residues. Germline-derived CDR1 and CDR2 are MNHEY and SMNVEV (reference sequence). The V gene end was trimmed by 8 bases and the J gene end by 7 bases; junction bases not matched to a gene: 17. CDR3 loop: CASGVNRLAEGVTQYF. As DNA, the CDR3 is TGTGCCAGCGGGGTCAACCGACTAGCGGAAGGGGTGACCCAGTACTTC.

The chain has TRBV5-1 and TRBJ2-1; 11 nucleotides agree with TRBD1. Germline lookup yields CDR1 SGHRS and CDR2 YFSETQ. There are 15 residues in the CDR3. The V gene end was trimmed by 4 bases and the J gene end by 8 bases; junction bases not matched to a gene: 8. CDR3 sequence (DNA): TGCGCCAGCAGCGTAGGACAGGGGGCTTTGGATGAGCAGTTCTTC. Protein: CASSVGQGALDEQFF.

V usage is TRBV2 and J usage is TRBJ2-7, with TRBD1 matching over 9 bases. Germline trimming cut 4 bases from V and 2 bases from J; bases unmatched to any gene: 3. There are 14 residues in the CDR3. CDR1 is SNHLY, CDR2 FYNNEI, per germline. CDR3 sequence (DNA): TGTGCCAGCAGTGTGGGACAGGGACCCTACGAGCAGTACTTC. Encoded protein: CASSVGQGPYEQYF.

The chain has TRBV18 and TRBJ1-6, with a tentative D call TRBD1 (6 bases). The germline gives CDR1 KGHSH, CDR2 LQKENI. The CDR3 sequence is 15 residues long. The V end was cut by 3 bases, the J end by 10 bases, with 16 bases between. The CDR3 loop reads CASSPAQGIGSPLHF. CDR3 DNA: TGTGCCAGCTCACCGGCCCAGGGGATTGGATCACCCCTCCACTTT.

The rearrangement joins TRBV7-3 to TRBJ2-5, with a tentative D call TRBD1 (6 bases). The V gene's germline CDR1 is SGHTA and CDR2 FQGTGA. CDR3 length: 16 amino acids. V dropped 2 bases and J dropped 4 bases, with 17 bases sitting between them. The CDR3 region is CASSLGSAGALETQYF. Written as DNA, the CDR3 is TGTGCCAGCAGCTTAGGTTCCGCAGGGGCTTTAGAGACCCAGTACTTC.

V and J are TRBV7-6 and TRBJ2-1; 7 bases align to TRBD2. CDR3 length: 17 amino acids. Germline trimming cut 1 base from V and 2 bases from J; bases unmatched to any gene: 8. CDR1 is SGHVS and CDR2 is FNYEAQ in the germline V gene. Here the CDR3 reads CASSLVGWGLTYNEQFF. The CDR3 nucleotides read TGTGCCAGCAGCTTAGTAGGGTGGGGACTAACCTACAATGAGCAGTTCTTC.

Here the CDR3 reads CASSLGGGGTEAFF. DNA of the CDR3: TGCGCCAGCAGCTTGGGGGGCGGTGGCACTGAAGCTTTCTTT. The chain links TRBV5-1 to TRBJ1-1, with a possible D match to TRBD1 (5 bases). Per the germline V gene, CDR1 is SGHRS and CDR2 is YFSETQ. This CDR3 has 14 amino acids. V dropped 0 bases and J dropped 4 bases, with 10 bases sitting between them.

The chain uses TRBV28 and TRBJ1-4; perhaps TRBD1 as D (6 bases). CDR3 length: 13 amino acids. The germline V and J ends were trimmed by 10 bases and 3 bases, with 12 bases remaining between them. The germline V gene has CDR1 MDHEN and CDR2 SYDVKM. CDR3 coding DNA: TGTGCCATAACAGGGATGGCTAATGAAAAACTGTTTTTT. It specifies CAITGMANEKLFF.

V and J are TRBV7-2 and TRBJ2-2; 9 positions match TRBD2. With V trimmed by 1 base and J by 7 bases, 16 bases remained unmatched. Germline V CDR1 and CDR2: SGHTA, FQGNSA. The CDR3 totals 19 residues. The CDR3 DNA follows: TGTGCCAGCAGCTTAGGTGGGCTAGCGGGAAGGTTCGGGAGCGGGGAGCTGTTTTTT. Its protein product is CASSLGGLAGRFGSGELFF. Full variable domain (outside the CDR3, taken from reference TRBV7-2 and TRBJ2-2): GAGVSQSPSNKVTEKGKDVELRCDPISGHTALYWYRQSLGQGLEFLIYFQGNSAPDKSGLPSDRFSAERTGGSVSTLTIQRTQQEDSAVYLCASSLGGLAGRFGSGELFFGEGSRLTVL.

V is TRBV7-2 and J is TRBJ1-6, with D unresolved. Germline lookup yields CDR1 SGHTA and CDR2 FQGNSA. Trimming stripped 3 bases from V and 9 bases from J, with 12 bases between. This CDR3 spans 14 amino acids. CDR3: CASSFGSPGSPLHF. DNA of the CDR3: TGTGCCAGCAGCTTCGGGTCCCCGGGTTCACCCCTCCACTTT.

This clone was counted only a few times. The rearrangement joins TRBV14 to TRBJ1-1; the D is unclear. Trimming took 0 bases from V and 3 from J, leaving 14 bases between them. This CDR3 has 16 residues. Germline CDR1 SGHDN, CDR2 FVKESK. CDR3 region: CASSQDHGEGDTEAFF. The DNA of the CDR3 is TGTGCCAGCAGCCAAGATCACGGGGAGGGCGACACTGAAGCTTTCTTT.

The chain uses TRBV2 and TRBJ1-2; tentatively, D is TRBD1 (5 bases). Looked up from germline, CDR1 is SNHLY and CDR2 is FYNNEI. CDR3 length: 16 residues. Trimming took off 8 bases at V and 0 bases at J, with 19 bases between the two ends. The CDR3 region has the DNA TGTGCCAGCGTTCCACGGGGGGGGACCACTAACTATGGCTACACCTTC. Translated: CASVPRGGTTNYGYTF.

This clone appeared once. The CDR3 DNA reads TGCAGCGTTTCGGCAGGAACTGGAAACACCATATATTTT. Its translation is CSVSAGTGNTIYF. The chain has TRBV29-1 and TRBJ1-3, with unresolved D. The CDR3 sequence is 13 residues long. Trimming left V 5 bases short and J 2 bases short, with 10 bases between. CDR1 SQVTM and CDR2 ANQGSEA come from the germline V gene.

The chain combines TRBV7-2 with TRBJ2-1; the D gene is possibly TRBD2 (6 bases). Trimming removed 1 base from V and 12 bases from J, with 19 bases in between. The CDR3 extends over 15 amino acids. Per germline, CDR1 SGHTA and CDR2 FQGNSA. CDR3 DNA sequence: TGTGCCAGCAGCTTAGTGAGGAATCCGGTGGGGGGGCAGTTCTTC. Translated: CASSLVRNPVGGQFF.

This rearrangement joins TRBV19 to TRBJ2-3; 10 nucleotides line up with TRBD2. V dropped 5 bases and J dropped 4; count of bases not matched to a gene: 9. The CDR3 has 16 residues. Germline CDR1 reads LNHDA; CDR2 reads SQIVND (reference sequence). CDR3: CASSGRTSGFADTQYF. In DNA, the CDR3 is TGTGCCAGTAGTGGGCGGACTAGCGGTTTCGCAGATACGCAGTATTTT.

The CDR3 sequence is CASSRQFGETQYF. In DNA, the CDR3 is TGTGCCAGTAGCCGACAGTTTGGAGAGACCCAGTACTTC. The chain is built from TRBV19 and TRBJ2-5; possible D gene TRBD1, 5 bases. V shed 6 bases and J shed 4 bases, with 12 bases lying between them. CDR1 LNHDA and CDR2 SQIVND come from the germline V gene (reference sequence). This CDR3 comprises 13 residues.

This clone was seen a handful of times. The chain employs TRBV6-5 and TRBJ1-1; D might be TRBD1 (6 bases). In germline, CDR1 is MNHEY, CDR2 SVGAGI. Trimming removed 2 bases from V and 6 bases from J, with 10 bases in between. The CDR3 has 13 residues. The CDR3: CASSYGQYSEAFF. The CDR3 DNA is TGTGCCAGCAGTTACGGACAGTACTCTGAAGCTTTCTTT.

The chain recombines TRBV18 with TRBJ1-2; 7 nucleotides align to TRBD1. Trimming took 1 base from V and 3 from J; bases not matched to a gene: 11. The CDR3 runs 17 residues. Germline values: CDR1 KGHSH, CDR2 LQKENI. CDR3 nucleotides: TGTGCCAGCTCACCACAGTGGATGCCAGGGGGTGACTATGGCTACACCTTC. Its protein product is CASSPQWMPGGDYGYTF.

The chain is built from TRBV2 and TRBJ2-1; TRBD2 matches at 12 bases. Germline CDR1 reads SNHLY; CDR2 reads FYNNEI. CDR3 length: 15 amino acids. V was pared by 8 bases and J by 9 bases, with 11 bases of the junction left unmatched. CDR3 protein: CASAWTSGETGEQFF. The DNA for the CDR3 is TGTGCCAGCGCTTGGACTAGCGGGGAGACAGGTGAGCAGTTCTTC. The whole variable domain, filled in from reference TRBV2 and TRBJ2-1, reads EPEVTQTPSHQVTQMGQEVILRCVPISNHLYFYWYRQILGQKVEFLVSFYNNEISEKSEIFDDQFSVERPDGSNFTLKIRSTKLEDSAMYFCASAWTSGETGEQFFGPGTRLTVL.

The rearrangement joins TRBV10-3 to TRBJ2-2; 10 bases match TRBD2. CDR3 size: 14 residues. After removal of 5 bases from V and 7 bases from J, the junction contained 4 bases not matched to a gene. Germline V lookup: CDR1 ENHRY, CDR2 SYGVKD. The CDR3 loop is CAISLAGEIGELFF. In DNA form, the CDR3 reads TGTGCCATCAGTCTAGCGGGAGAGATCGGGGAGCTGTTTTTT.

The rearrangement joins TRBV19 to TRBJ1-4; D uncertain. CDR1 LNHDA and CDR2 SQIVND come from the germline V gene (reference sequence). V dropped 1 base and J dropped 5 bases, with 11 bases sitting between them. This CDR3 comprises 15 residues. CDR3 region: CASSIGGHENEKLFF. The DNA of the CDR3 is TGTGCCAGTAGTATAGGAGGGCACGAAAATGAAAAACTGTTTTTT.

The chain recombines TRBV5-1 with TRBJ2-5; 15 nucleotides line up with TRBD2. CDR3 size: 19 residues. Germline V gives CDR1 SGHRS, CDR2 YFSETQ. Trimming at V came to 0 bases and at J to 1 base, leaving 7 bases not matched to a gene. CDR3 sequence reads: CASSLVPGLAGGFQETQYF. CDR3 DNA: TGCGCCAGCAGCTTGGTTCCGGGACTAGCGGGAGGTTTCCAAGAGACCCAGTACTTC.

The V and J genes are TRBV28 and TRBJ1-2, with 7 bases aligning to TRBD1. The V gene's germline CDR1 is MDHEN and CDR2 SYDVKM. This CDR3 comprises 13 residues. V lost 3 bases and J lost 7; bases outside the gene matches: 5. The CDR3 DNA reads TGTGCCAGCAGTTTCGGGGGACAGCCTGGCTACACCTTC. This encodes CASSFGGQPGYTF.

This clone was seen just once. The V call is TRBV18, the J call TRBJ2-1; 9 bases agree with TRBD2. Germline CDR1 and CDR2: KGHSH and LQKENI. V dropped 2 bases and J dropped 5; count of bases not matched to a gene: 13. CDR3 size: 18 residues. The CDR3 DNA reads TGTGCCAGCTCACCATGGTCGGCGGGAGGGCCCGGGAACAATGAGCAGTTCTTC. This encodes CASSPWSAGGPGNNEQFF.

V and J are TRBV4-1 and TRBJ1-5, with TRBD1 matching 7 bases. V lost 3 bases, J lost 4 bases, and 9 bases stayed unmatched. The CDR3 runs to 16 residues. CDR1 is MGHRA, CDR2 YSYEKL, per germline. The CDR3 sequence: CASSQGPDRVNQPQHF. CDR3 DNA sequence: TGCGCCAGCAGCCAGGGCCCTGACAGGGTAAATCAGCCCCAGCATTTT.

The V call is TRBV7-6, the J call TRBJ1-4, with D unclear. Germline values: CDR1 SGHVS, CDR2 FNYEAQ. The CDR3 sequence is 15 residues long. V lost 6 bases and J lost 3, with 14 bases in between. The CDR3 region has the DNA TGTGCCAGCAGTCCAATCGGGTTGCCTAATGAAAAACTGTTTTTT. Translated, it gives CASSPIGLPNEKLFF.

The CDR3 region is CASRAGTSGTDTQYF. The CDR3 DNA reads as TGTGCCAGCAGGGCCGGGACTAGCGGCACAGATACGCAGTATTTT. The chain recombines TRBV2 with TRBJ2-3; 10 bases map to TRBD2. Looked up from germline, CDR1 is SNHLY and CDR2 is FYNNEI. V was clipped by 6 bases and J by 1 base; unmatched bases: 4. This CDR3 is 15 amino acids long.

The chain carries TRBV9 and TRBJ2-3; 7 nucleotides align to TRBD2. CDR3 length: 18 amino acids. Per germline, CDR1 SGDLS and CDR2 YYNGEE. V trimming: 4 bases; J trimming: 3 bases; junction bases outside the gene matches: 17. CDR3 region: CASSPSISSGLETDTQYF. In DNA form, the CDR3 reads TGTGCCAGCAGCCCATCAATTTCTAGCGGACTAGAGACAGATACGCAGTATTTT. The whole variable domain, remainder taken from reference TRBV9 and TRBJ2-3, is DSGVTQTPKHLITATGQRVTLRCSPRSGDLSVYWYQQSLDQGLQFLIQYYNGEERAKGNILERFSAQQFPDLHSELNLSSLELGDSALYFCASSPSISSGLETDTQYFGPGTRLTVL.

This clone was found once. The chain carries TRBV30 and TRBJ1-2, with 7 positions matching TRBD1. Trimming cost V 3 bases and J 4 bases; bases outside gene matches: 5. The CDR3 spans 13 residues. Germline CDR1 reads GTSNPN; CDR2 reads SVGIG (reference sequence). The CDR3 region has the DNA TGTGCCTGGAGCCAACAGGGGATCTATGGCTACACCTTC. Protein sequence: CAWSQQGIYGYTF.